One and the same sample provided the 28 T cell receptor beta chains below, sequenced in a study of human T cells and chemical hapten exposure. The time point here: patch test 3, about 24 weeks after DPC sensitization. Treatment meaning: therapeutic diphenylcyclopropenone sensitization with weekly scalp DPC. TCRdb passed the RACE reads through MiXCR, listing each CDR3 protein once. The profile covers about 82,000 distinct CDR3 sequences, with 10% to 15% appearing a single time and approximately 6.2% taken by the ten largest. Material: whole blood, obtained in connection with sensitization to the hapten diphenylcyclopropenone (DPC). The receptors shown here come from a woman aged 50 to 60 with alopecia areata. Some clones in this sample may be carry-over from other donors' samples.

Note on this clonotype: This may come from a read error, since a much larger clone is one base off. The chain combines TRBV30 with TRBJ1-1; D call uncertain. The CDR3 is 13 amino acids. CDR1 is GTSNPN and CDR2 is SVGIG in the germline V gene (reference sequence). CDR3 residues: CARSRSVGTEAFF. The CDR3 coding sequence is TGTGCCCGGAGTCGCTCCGTTGGGACTGAAGCTTTCTTT.

This clonotype was observed a few times. The gene calls are TRBV10-3 and TRBJ2-2; tentatively, D is TRBD1 (6 bases). This CDR3 spans 16 amino acids. Deletions cut 6 bases from V and 2 bases from J, with 16 bases between. CDR1 and CDR2 from the germline V gene are ENHRY and SYGVKD. The CDR3 coding sequence is TGTGCCATCAGAACCCTGGGGACACTCAACACCGGGGAGCTGTTTTTT. This encodes CAIRTLGTLNTGELFF.

This clonotype has a count of ten or more. V usage is TRBV20-1 and J usage is TRBJ1-1; D is undetermined. V was pared by 0 bases and J by 6 bases, with 14 bases between. This CDR3 is built from 14 residues. Germline V gene sequence: CDR1 DFQATT, CDR2 SNEGSKA (reference sequence). The CDR3 reads CSARDRVQRAEAFF. CDR3 bases: TGCAGTGCTAGAGATCGGGTCCAGAGAGCTGAAGCTTTCTTT.

Of note for this clonotype: A much larger clone lies a single base off, so this may be a read error. The chain is built from TRBV20-1 and TRBJ2-7; the match to TRBD2 covers 13 bases. Germline trimming cut 6 bases from V and 3 bases from J; bases unmatched to any gene: 5. Germline-derived CDR1 and CDR2 are DFQATT and SNEGSKA (reference sequence). The CDR3 extends over 14 amino acids. The CDR3 loop reads CSAPGTSGIYEQYF. The CDR3 nucleotides are TGCAGTGCCCCAGGGACTAGCGGGATCTACGAGCAGTACTTC.

This clonotype was recorded many times. The chain carries TRBV27 and TRBJ1-6, with D possibly matching TRBD1 (5 bases). Germline CDR1 MNHEY, CDR2 SMNVEV (reference sequence). V lost 4 bases and J lost 9, with 7 bases in between. This CDR3 comprises 12 residues. CDR3 region: CASSYGTSPLHF. The CDR3 DNA reads TGTGCCAGCAGTTATGGGACTTCACCCCTCCACTTT.

This chain links TRBV9 with TRBJ1-1; TRBD1 might be the D (5 bases). Germline CDR1 SGDLS, CDR2 YYNGEE. The V gene lost 7 bases and the J gene lost 1 base, with 14 bases spanning the gap. The CDR3 runs 14 residues. The CDR3 loop is CASSLTDTNTEAFF. The CDR3 DNA reads TGTGCCAGCTCGCTGACAGATACGAACACTGAAGCTTTCTTT.

The chain has TRBV2 and TRBJ1-4; D is unclear. CDR1 is SNHLY, CDR2 FYNNEI, per germline. V was clipped by 2 bases and J by 2 bases, with 6 bases between them. The CDR3 sequence is 14 residues long. This CDR3 reads CASSELRTNEKLFF. The CDR3, as DNA: TGTGCCAGCAGTGAATTAAGGACTAATGAAAAACTGTTTTTT.

Comments on this clonotype: A much more abundant neighbour one base away suggests this may be a read error. The rearrangement uses TRBV7-9 and TRBJ2-1; unclear D gene. Germline CDR1 reads SEHNR; CDR2 reads FQNEAQ (reference sequence). CDR3 size: 11 residues. CDR3 sequence (DNA): TGTACCAGCAGCTTAGTCAATGAGCAGTTCTTC. Amino acid sequence: CTSSLVNEQFF.

The chain links TRBV29-1 to TRBJ2-2; D is unresolved. V lost 3 bases and J lost 4, with 3 bases in between. In germline, CDR1 is SQVTM, CDR2 ANQGSEA. The CDR3 loop spans 11 amino acids. CDR3 bases: TGCAGCGTTGACGGCACCGGGGAGCTGTTTTTT. Its translation is CSVDGTGELFF.

The sample holds many counts of this clonotype. The chain employs TRBV29-1 and TRBJ2-3; 8 bases align to TRBD1. The CDR3 totals 13 residues. V lost 3 bases and J lost 6; bases outside the gene matches: 5. The V gene's germline CDR1 is SQVTM and CDR2 ANQGSEA. CDR3 region: CSVDAGGGDTQYF. CDR3 DNA: TGCAGCGTTGACGCAGGGGGCGGGGATACGCAGTATTTT.

The genes are TRBV19 and TRBJ2-7; 8 bases match TRBD2. CDR3 length: 17 residues. The junction had 24 bases not matched to a gene; V was cut back by 10 bases and J by 7 bases. CDR1 is LNHDA, CDR2 SQIVND, per germline (reference sequence). The CDR3 DNA reads as TGTGCCACCACTCCCTCGCCCCGGGGACTAGAGACGCGGGAGCAGTACTTC. Protein product: CATTPSPRGLETREQYF.

The chain has TRBV3-1 and TRBJ1-6; D might be TRBD1 (5 bases). Germline lookup yields CDR1 LGHDT and CDR2 YNNKEL (reference sequence). With 3 bases removed from V and 7 bases from J, the gap between germline ends came to 10 bases. The CDR3 loop spans 14 amino acids. CDR3 region: CASSHVRVNSPLHF. For the CDR3, the DNA is TGTGCCAGCAGCCATGTCAGGGTAAATTCACCCCTCCACTTT.

The chain recombines TRBV7-2 with TRBJ1-5; D not certain. Trimming removed 2 bases from V and 0 bases from J, with 8 bases in between. This CDR3 spans 15 amino acids. Germline CDR1 and CDR2: SGHTA and FQGNSA. CDR3 protein: CASSLRGSSNQPQHF. In DNA form, the CDR3 reads TGTGCCAGCAGCTTACGCGGCTCTAGCAATCAGCCCCAGCATTTT.

This chain connects TRBV29-1 to TRBJ2-7; maybe TRBD1 (5 bases). V was shortened by 3 bases and J by 2 bases, with 14 bases between the two germline ends. The length of the CDR3 is 14 residues. Germline loops: CDR1 SQVTM, CDR2 ANQGSEA. The CDR3 region is CSVEGKGSTYEQYF. Here the CDR3 DNA reads TGCAGCGTTGAGGGAAAGGGGTCTACCTACGAGCAGTACTTC.

This clonotype was recorded a few times. The CDR3 here is CSVEIQGADTQYF. Written as DNA, the CDR3 is TGCAGCGTTGAAATCCAGGGGGCAGATACGCAGTATTTT. The V and J genes are TRBV29-1 and TRBJ2-3; 7 bases are shared with TRBD1. CDR3 length: 13 residues. Unmatched junction bases numbered 3, after V lost 2 bases and J lost 4 bases. Germline CDR1 is SQVTM and CDR2 is ANQGSEA.

V and J are TRBV12-3 or TRBV12-4 and TRBJ1-2, with D hard to call. V was shortened by 3 bases and J by 7 bases, with 12 bases between the two germline ends. CDR3 length equals 13 residues. CDR3 coding DNA: TGTGCCAGCAGTTTGGGGAAGGAGCTTGGCTACACCTTC. Translating gives CASSLGKELGYTF.

This clonotype has a single count. The CDR3 spells CASSQWSNEGLWNTEAFF. In nucleotides, the CDR3 is TGCGCCAGCAGTCAATGGTCCAACGAGGGACTCTGGAACACTGAAGCTTTCTTT. The chain combines TRBV23-1 with TRBJ1-1, with D possibly TRBD1 on 5 matching bases. TRBV23-1 is an open reading frame, and its role is uncertain. The CDR3 has 18 residues. V gave up 1 base and J gave up 1 base, with 19 bases separating them.

The chain links TRBV11-2 to TRBJ2-1; 12 nucleotides align to TRBD2. With V trimmed by 7 bases and J by 4 bases, 5 bases remained unmatched. Germline-derived CDR1 and CDR2 are SGHAT and FQNNGV. The CDR3 contains 15 residues. Written as DNA, the CDR3 is TGTGCCAGCATTGGACTAGCGGGACAATACAATGAGCAGTTCTTC. Translating gives CASIGLAGQYNEQFF.

This clonotype was seen a handful of times. The V gene is TRBV20-1, the J gene TRBJ2-7, with D possibly matching TRBD2 (6 bases). The V gene's germline CDR1 is DFQATT and CDR2 SNEGSKA (reference sequence). The CDR3 sequence is 11 residues long. V dropped 3 bases and J dropped 6 bases, with 9 bases sitting between them. The CDR3 region has the DNA TGCAGTGCTAGCGGGAGTGCCGAGCAGTACTTC. It specifies CSASGSAEQYF.

This clonotype turned up a few times. The chain recombines TRBV29-1 with TRBJ1-6; 9 positions agree with TRBD1. The germline V gene has CDR1 SQVTM and CDR2 ANQGSEA. This CDR3 comprises 12 residues. V lost 7 bases and J lost 7; bases outside the gene matches: 2. CDR3 sequence (DNA): TGCAGCGCCGGGACAGGGAATTCACCCCTCCACTTT. The encoded protein is CSAGTGNSPLHF.

The chain combines TRBV29-1 with TRBJ2-7, with 8 bases lining up with TRBD1. The CDR3 contains 12 residues. Germline loops: CDR1 SQVTM, CDR2 ANQGSEA. Trimming took 4 bases from V and 4 from J; bases not matched to a gene: 3. The CDR3 bases are TGCAGCGTTGGACAGGGGAATTACGAGCAGTACTTC. Translating it yields CSVGQGNYEQYF.

This clonotype was counted ten times or more. CDR3 amino acids: CASSPYRDSAYEQYF. CDR3 DNA sequence: TGTGCCAGCAGCCCTTACCGGGACAGTGCCTACGAGCAGTACTTC. V usage is TRBV7-9 and J usage is TRBJ2-7; 7 nucleotides line up with TRBD1. J lost 2 bases, V lost 5 bases, and 9 bases had no gene match. The germline CDR1 and CDR2 sequences are SEHNR and FQNEAQ (reference sequence). The CDR3 is 15 amino acids.

This clonotype occurred a few times. Germline and junction disagree at one end, which may indicate a read error. CDR3 amino acids: CAVRLAGDTGELFF. In DNA form, the CDR3 reads TGTGCCGTCAGACTAGCGGGGGACACCGGGGAGCTGTTTTTT. This rearrangement joins TRBV10-3 to TRBJ2-2; 12 bases agree with TRBD2. CDR1 ENHRY and CDR2 SYGVKD come from the germline V gene. This CDR3 spans 14 amino acids.

This clonotype was seen only a few times. This sequence joins TRBV20-1 and TRBJ2-5; D not certain. Per germline, CDR1 DFQATT and CDR2 SNEGSKA (reference sequence). The CDR3 contains 13 residues. The ends were cut back, 0 bases at V and 7 bases at J, with 12 bases in the middle. The CDR3 DNA reads TGCAGTGCTAGAGAAACGGCCTTAGGGACCCAGTACTTC. Translating it yields CSARETALGTQYF.

This clonotype was detected many times. V and J are TRBV5-1 and TRBJ2-4; 7 bases are shared with TRBD1. This CDR3 spans 20 amino acids. J was trimmed by 0 bases and V by 0 bases; bases with no gene match: 15. Germline V CDR1 and CDR2: SGHRS, YFSETQ. The CDR3 bases are TGCGCCAGCAGCTTGGGGGTCGGGACAGAGAAGACGTTAGCCAAAAACATTCAGTACTTC. This translates into CASSLGVGTEKTLAKNIQYF.

This clonotype was recorded many times. The J gene is TRBJ2-7, the V gene TRBV6-2 or TRBV6-3; D unresolved. Trimming stripped 8 bases from V and 2 bases from J, with 22 bases between. This CDR3 contains 16 residues. CDR1 and CDR2 from the germline V gene are MNHEY and SVGEGT. CDR3 sequence (DNA): TGTGCCAGCGGCCTATACGAGACTGGTTGGGCCTACGAGCAGTACTTC. It is translated as CASGLYETGWAYEQYF.

The V call is TRBV4-2, the J call TRBJ2-5, with 12 bases matching TRBD2. The CDR3 has 17 amino acids. J lost 5 bases, V lost 0 bases, and 7 bases had no gene match. Germline V gives CDR1 LGHNA, CDR2 YNFKEQ. For the CDR3, the DNA is TGTGCCAGCAGCCAAGAATCTAGCGGGAGGGCCTTGGAGACCCAGTACTTC. As protein: CASSQESSGRALETQYF.

As for this clonotype: With a much larger clone just one base away, this may be a read error. The chain combines TRBV30 with TRBJ2-1; 11 bases are a match to TRBD2. The CDR3 covers 15 residues. Germline values: CDR1 GTSNPN, CDR2 SVGIG (reference sequence). The CDR3, as DNA: TGTGCCTGGACCCCCCTAGCGGGAGGTTACAATAAGCAGTTCTTC. Residues: CAWTPLAGGYNKQFF.